Listed below are T cell receptor beta chains from one sample, sequenced in a study of cytomegalovirus exposure and HLA in healthy donors. Profiled with immunoSEQ multiplex PCR; TCRdb holds only in-frame clones, not every one. In the table there are fewer than 250,000 clones, 65% to 85% of which are singletons. The sample was PBMCs. The source of these receptors is a boy aged 2-9 years in good health and CMV-seronegative. Both conserved end residues are part of each CDR3. D genes are given only for firm matches. A row's size may be missing; if present it is once, few, many or a size class.

j_call clone_size d_call v_call cdr3_nt cdr3_aa
TRBJ2-7 once . TRBV12-5 TGTGCTAGTGGTTTGGTAGGCGGGTTTAGCTACGAGCAGTACTTC CASGLVGGFSYEQYF
TRBJ2-5 . . TRBV7-2 TGTGCCAGCAGCTTTGCATCACTTGGAGGCGGAGAGACCCAGTACTTC CASSFASLGGGETQYF
TRBJ2-1 . TRBD2 TRBV27 TGTGCCAGCAGCCATTCATCAGCGGGAGGGCCGGGTGAGCAGTTCTTC CASSHSSAGGPGEQFF
TRBJ2-7 . TRBD2 TRBV11-2 TGTGCCAGCAGCTTTACCGGGACTAGCGGGAGCTCCTACGAGCAGTACTTC CASSFTGTSGSSYEQYF
TRBJ1-3 once . TRBV7-9 TGTGCCAGCAGCCCTACCCCGGGAGCTGGAAACACCATATATTTT CASSPTPGAGNTIYF
TRBJ2-5 . TRBD2 TRBV9 TGTGCCAGCAGCGCTCAGCGGGAGGGCCGGGAGACCCAGTACTTC CASSAQREGRETQYF
TRBJ2-3 . . TRBV7-9 TGTGCCAGCAGCTTCGGATCCCCGGGTCCCACAGATACGCAGTATTTT CASSFGSPGPTDTQYF
TRBJ2-7 few . TRBV5-1 TGCGCCAGCAGCTGGCGGTCCGAAGGATCCGACGAGCAGTACTTC CASSWRSEGSDEQYF
TRBJ1-1 . . TRBV27 TGTGCCAGCAGTTTAACAGGCTTGAAAGCTGCTTTCTTT CASSLTGLKAAFF
TRBJ2-4 . . TRBV7-2 TGTGCCAGCACCATATGGCAGGCCCCAAAACTAGCCAAAAACATTCAGTACTTC CASTIWQAPKLAKNIQYF
TRBJ1-6 . . TRBV6-1 TGTGCCAGCAGGACTAGGGCCGGGAATTCACCCCTCCACTTT CASRTRAGNSPLHF
TRBJ1-1 . . TRBV5-1 TGCGCCAGCAGCTTGGCGGGTTTGGGGAACACTGAAGCTTTCTTT CASSLAGLGNTEAFF
TRBJ1-2 . TRBD1 TRBV7-8 TGTGCCAGCAGCTCTTCAGGGGGAGATCCGAACTATGGCTACACCTTC CASSSSGGDPNYGYTF
TRBJ2-1 . TRBD2 TRBV27 TGTGCCAGCAGTTTATCGACTAGCGGGGGGGCTGGAGAGCAGTTCTTC CASSLSTSGGAGEQFF
TRBJ1-1 . TRBD1 TRBV7-9 TGTGCCAGCAGCTCGGAAGGGACAGGGGACACTGAAGCTTTCTTT CASSSEGTGDTEAFF
TRBJ1-3 . . TRBV25-1 TGTGCCAGCAGTGATCTGGCAGGGAAAGGAAACACCATATATTTT CASSDLAGKGNTIYF
TRBJ2-5 . . TRBV6-1 TGTGCCAGCAGTGAAGCGGTAAGCCCGGGCCAAGAGACCCAGTACTTC CASSEAVSPGQETQYF
TRBJ2-7 . . TRBV9 TGTGCCAGCAGCGCGGGTGCCGTCCTACGATTGCAGTACTTC CASSAGAVLRLQYF
TRBJ2-1 few TRBD2 TRBV7-7 TGTGCTAGCAGCCTAGATTCTCCCGGGACTAGCGGGGGGGCGAGCTCCTACAATGAGCAGTTCTTC CASSLDSPGTSGGASSYNEQFF
TRBJ1-1 . . TRBV19 TGTGCCAGTAGTATTCTGGGAGAAGGCGCCGCTTTCTTT CASSILGEGAAFF
TRBJ1-1 . . TRBV5-1 TGCGCCAGCAGCGAGTTAAAGGCGGGGGACACTGAAGCTTTCTTT CASSELKAGDTEAFF
TRBJ1-5 once . TRBV15 TGTGCCACCAGCAGAGATTACGGGGCCCAGCATTTT CATSRDYGAQHF
TRBJ2-7 . TRBD1 TRBV6-5 TGTGCCAGCAGTGGGGTTACGACAGGGGCCTACGAGCAGTACTTC CASSGVTTGAYEQYF
TRBJ2-2 . . TRBV11-2 TGTGCCAGCAGCGCGACGGGCACCGGGGAGCTGTTTTTT CASSATGTGELFF